The present TCR beta chain was sequenced within a study of T cell changes during pregnancy in multiple sclerosis. V lost 5 bases and J 5 bases, leaving 14 bases between the germline ends. CDR1 and CDR2 (germline): LGHNA, YSLEER. This CDR3 spans 14 amino acids. Some clones are missing from TCRdb's copy, which holds only in-frame ones; the method was immunoSEQ multiplex PCR. The top ten clones hold 3.5% to 4.5% of a sample with around 30,000 clones, roughly nine tenths of them seen once. The chain is built from TRBV4-3 and TRBJ2-3, with D perhaps matching TRBD2 (6 bases). The specimen comprised CD8+ T cells from peripheral blood mononuclear cells, sampled in the second trimester of pregnancy. This TCR derives from a female donor with multiple sclerosis, enrolled in a pregnancy study. CDR3 loop: CASSGRDLQDTQYF. The CDR3 DNA reads TGCGCCAGCAGCGGTCGGGACTTACAAGATACGCAGTATTTT.